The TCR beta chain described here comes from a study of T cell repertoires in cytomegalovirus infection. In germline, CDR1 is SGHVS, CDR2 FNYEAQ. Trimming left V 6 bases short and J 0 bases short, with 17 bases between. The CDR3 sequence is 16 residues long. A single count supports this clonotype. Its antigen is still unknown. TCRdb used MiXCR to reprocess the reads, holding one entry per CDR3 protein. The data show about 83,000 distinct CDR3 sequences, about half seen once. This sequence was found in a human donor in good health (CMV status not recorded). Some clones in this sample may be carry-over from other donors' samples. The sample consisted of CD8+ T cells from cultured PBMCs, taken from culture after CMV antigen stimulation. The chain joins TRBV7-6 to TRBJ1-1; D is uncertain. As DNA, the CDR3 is TGTGCCAGCAGATCCGGCAGCGGGCGAATGAACACTGAAGCTTTCTTT. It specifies CASRSGSGRMNTEAFF.